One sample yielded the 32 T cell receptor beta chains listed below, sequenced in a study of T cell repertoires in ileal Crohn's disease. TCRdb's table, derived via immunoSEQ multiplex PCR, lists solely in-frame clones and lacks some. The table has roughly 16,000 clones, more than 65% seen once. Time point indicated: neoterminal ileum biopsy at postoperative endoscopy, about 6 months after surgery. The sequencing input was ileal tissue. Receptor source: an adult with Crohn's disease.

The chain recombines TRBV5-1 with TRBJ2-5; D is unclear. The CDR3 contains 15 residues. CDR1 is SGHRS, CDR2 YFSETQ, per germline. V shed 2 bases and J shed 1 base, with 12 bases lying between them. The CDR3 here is CASSFGGMSQETQYF. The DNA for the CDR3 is TGCGCCAGCAGCTTCGGTGGTATGTCCCAAGAGACCCAGTACTTC.

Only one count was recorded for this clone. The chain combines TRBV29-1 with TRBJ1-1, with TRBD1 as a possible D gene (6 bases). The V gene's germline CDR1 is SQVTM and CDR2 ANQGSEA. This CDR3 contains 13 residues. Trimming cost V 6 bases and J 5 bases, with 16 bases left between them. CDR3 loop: CSVGGGSGTEAFF. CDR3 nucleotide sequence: TGCAGCGTGGGAGGGGGGTCGGGGACTGAAGCTTTCTTT.

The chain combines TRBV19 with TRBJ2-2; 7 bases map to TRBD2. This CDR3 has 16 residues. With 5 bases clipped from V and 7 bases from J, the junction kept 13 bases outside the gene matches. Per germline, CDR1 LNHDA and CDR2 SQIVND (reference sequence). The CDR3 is CASSSRVAGSYGELFF. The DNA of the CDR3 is TGTGCCAGTAGTTCCCGAGTAGCGGGCTCATACGGGGAGCTGTTTTTT. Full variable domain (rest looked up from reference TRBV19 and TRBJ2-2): DGGITQSPKYLFRKEGQNVTLSCEQNLNHDAMYWYRQDPGQGLRLIYYSQIVNDFQKGDIAEGYSVSREKKESFPLTVTSAQKNPTAFYLCASSSRVAGSYGELFFGEGSRLTVL.

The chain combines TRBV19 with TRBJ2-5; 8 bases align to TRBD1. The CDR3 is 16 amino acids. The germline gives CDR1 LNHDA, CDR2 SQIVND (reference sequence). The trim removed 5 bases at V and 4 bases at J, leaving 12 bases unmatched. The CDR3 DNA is TGTGCCAGTAGTCCCGACCCACAGGGGGAGCGAGAGACCCAGTACTTC. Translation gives CASSPDPQGERETQYF.

The CDR3 sequence is CASSQERTSTDTQYF. CDR3 DNA: TGTGCCAGCAGCCAGGAAAGGACTAGCACAGATACGCAGTATTTT. V is TRBV6-4 and J is TRBJ2-3, with D perhaps TRBD2 (5 bases). CDR1 MRHNA and CDR2 SNTAGT come from the germline V gene. CDR3 length equals 15 residues. V was cut by 6 bases and J by 0 bases, with 13 bases left in between.

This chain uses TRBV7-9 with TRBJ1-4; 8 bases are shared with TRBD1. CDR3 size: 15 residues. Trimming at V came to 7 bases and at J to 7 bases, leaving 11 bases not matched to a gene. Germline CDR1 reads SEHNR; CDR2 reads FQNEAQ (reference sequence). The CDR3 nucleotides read TGTGCCAGCACCACCGGACAGGGAGGCGGTGAAAAACTGTTTTTT. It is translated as CASTTGQGGGEKLFF.

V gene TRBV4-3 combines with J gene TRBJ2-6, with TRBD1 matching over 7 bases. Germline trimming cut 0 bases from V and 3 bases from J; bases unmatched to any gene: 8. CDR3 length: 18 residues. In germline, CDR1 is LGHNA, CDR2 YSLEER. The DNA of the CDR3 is TGCGCCAGCAGCCAAGATCTCGTAGGGGGCTATGGGGCCAACGTCCTGACTTTC. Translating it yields CASSQDLVGGYGANVLTF.

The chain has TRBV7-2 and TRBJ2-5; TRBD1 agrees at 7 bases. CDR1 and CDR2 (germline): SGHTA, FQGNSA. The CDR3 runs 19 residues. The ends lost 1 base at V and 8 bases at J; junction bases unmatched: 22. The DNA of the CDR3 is TGTGCCAGCAGCTTAGGTAGTGACAGGGCCTCCCTCTCCAGTGGAACCCAGTACTTC. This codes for CASSLGSDRASLSSGTQYF.

DNA of the CDR3: TGTGCCAGCAGCGTAGGGGCTTCTGGGGCCAACGTCCTGACTTTC. Translated, it gives CASSVGASGANVLTF. The chain combines TRBV9 with TRBJ2-6, with D uncertain. The CDR3 sequence is 15 residues long. Trimming removed 0 bases at V and 1 base at J, with 5 bases between. Germline lookup yields CDR1 SGDLS and CDR2 YYNGEE.

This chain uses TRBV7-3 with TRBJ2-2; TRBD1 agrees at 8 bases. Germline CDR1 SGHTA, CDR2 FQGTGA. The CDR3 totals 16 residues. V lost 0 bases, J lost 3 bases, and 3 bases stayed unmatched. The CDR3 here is CASSLTAGGYTGELFF. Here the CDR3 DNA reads TGTGCCAGCAGCTTAACCGCAGGGGGCTACACCGGGGAGCTGTTTTTT.

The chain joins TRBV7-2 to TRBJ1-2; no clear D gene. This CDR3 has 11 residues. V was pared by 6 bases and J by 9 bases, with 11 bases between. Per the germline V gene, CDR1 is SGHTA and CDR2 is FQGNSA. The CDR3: CASSRSSRYTF. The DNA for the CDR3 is TGTGCCAGCAGTCGGAGCAGCCGCTACACCTTC.

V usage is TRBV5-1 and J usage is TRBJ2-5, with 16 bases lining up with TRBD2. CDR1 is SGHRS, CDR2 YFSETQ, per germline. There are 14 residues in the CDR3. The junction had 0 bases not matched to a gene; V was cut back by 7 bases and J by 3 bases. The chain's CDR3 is CASGTSGGEETQYF. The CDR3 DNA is TGCGCCAGCGGGACTAGCGGGGGGGAAGAGACCCAGTACTTC.

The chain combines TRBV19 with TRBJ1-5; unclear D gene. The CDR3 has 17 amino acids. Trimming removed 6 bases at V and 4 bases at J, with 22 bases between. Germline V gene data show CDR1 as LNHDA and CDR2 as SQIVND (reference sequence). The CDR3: CASRDGLGAHLNQPQHF. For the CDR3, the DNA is TGTGCCAGTAGGGATGGACTTGGAGCGCATCTTAATCAGCCCCAGCATTTT.

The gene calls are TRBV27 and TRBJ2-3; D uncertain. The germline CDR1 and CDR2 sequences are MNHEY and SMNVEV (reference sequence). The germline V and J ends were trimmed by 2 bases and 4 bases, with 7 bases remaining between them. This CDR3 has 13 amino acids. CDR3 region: CASSLAGSDTQYF. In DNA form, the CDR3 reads TGTGCCAGCAGTTTAGCAGGATCAGATACGCAGTATTTT.

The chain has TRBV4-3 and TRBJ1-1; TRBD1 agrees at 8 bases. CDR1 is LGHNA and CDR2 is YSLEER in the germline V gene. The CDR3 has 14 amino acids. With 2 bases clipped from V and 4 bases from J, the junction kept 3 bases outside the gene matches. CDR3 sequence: CASSQTTGGTEAFF. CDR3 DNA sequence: TGCGCCAGCAGCCAAACCACAGGGGGCACTGAAGCTTTCTTT.

The CDR3 protein is CASSLTGGSGTGELFF. The DNA of the CDR3 is TGTGCCAGCAGCTTAACTGGCGGGAGTGGAACCGGGGAGCTGTTTTTT. J is TRBJ2-2 and V is TRBV7-9; TRBD2 matches 7 bases. Germline V gives CDR1 SEHNR, CDR2 FQNEAQ (reference sequence). CDR3 size: 16 residues. Trimming removed 2 bases from V and 5 bases from J; junction bases left unmatched: 8. The entire variable domain, with the rest obtained from reference TRBV7-9 and TRBJ2-2, is as follows: DTGVSQNPRHKITKRGQNVTFRCDPISEHNRLYWYRQTLGQGPEFLTYFQNEAQLEKSRLLSDRFSAERPKGSFSTLEIQRTEQGDSAMYLCASSLTGGSGTGELFFGEGSRLTVL.

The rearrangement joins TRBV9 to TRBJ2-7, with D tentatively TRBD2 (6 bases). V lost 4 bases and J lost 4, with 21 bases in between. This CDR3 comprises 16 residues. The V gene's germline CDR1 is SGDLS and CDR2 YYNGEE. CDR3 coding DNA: TGTGCCAGCAGCAGAACTTGGGGAGGAGGGGTTTACGAGCAGTACTTC. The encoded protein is CASSRTWGGGVYEQYF.

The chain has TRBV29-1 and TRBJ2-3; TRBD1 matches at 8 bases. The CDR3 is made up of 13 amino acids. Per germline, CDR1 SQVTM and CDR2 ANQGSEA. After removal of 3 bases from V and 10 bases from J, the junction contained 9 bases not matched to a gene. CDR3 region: CSVDGQGVKSQYF. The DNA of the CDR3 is TGCAGCGTTGATGGACAGGGCGTAAAATCGCAGTATTTT.

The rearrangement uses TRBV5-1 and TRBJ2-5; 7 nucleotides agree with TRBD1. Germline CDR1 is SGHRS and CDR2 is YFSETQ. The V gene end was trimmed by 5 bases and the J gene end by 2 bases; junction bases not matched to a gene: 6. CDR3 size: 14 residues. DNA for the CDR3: TGCGCCAGCAGTACTGGGACAGTACAAGAGACCCAGTACTTC. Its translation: CASSTGTVQETQYF.

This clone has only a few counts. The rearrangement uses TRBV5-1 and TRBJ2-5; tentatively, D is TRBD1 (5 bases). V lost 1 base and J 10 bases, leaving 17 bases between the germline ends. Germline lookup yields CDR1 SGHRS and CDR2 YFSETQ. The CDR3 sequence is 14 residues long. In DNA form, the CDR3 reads TGCGCCAGCAGCTTGACTGAGACAGTCCCGAGCCAGTACTTC. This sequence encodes CASSLTETVPSQYF.

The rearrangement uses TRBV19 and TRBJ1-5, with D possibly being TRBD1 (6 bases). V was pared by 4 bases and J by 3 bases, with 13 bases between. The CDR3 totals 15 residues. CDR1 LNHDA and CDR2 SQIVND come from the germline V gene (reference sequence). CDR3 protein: CASSRAGANNQPQHF. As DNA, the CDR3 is TGTGCCAGTAGTAGGGCAGGGGCGAACAATCAGCCCCAGCATTTT.

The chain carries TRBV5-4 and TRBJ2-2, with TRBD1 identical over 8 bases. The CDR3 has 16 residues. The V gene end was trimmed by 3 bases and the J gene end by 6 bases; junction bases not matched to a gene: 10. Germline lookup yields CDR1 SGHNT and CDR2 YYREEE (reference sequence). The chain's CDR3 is CASSSPARGLSGELFF. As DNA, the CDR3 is TGTGCCAGCAGCTCCCCGGCCAGGGGGCTCTCCGGGGAGCTGTTTTTT.

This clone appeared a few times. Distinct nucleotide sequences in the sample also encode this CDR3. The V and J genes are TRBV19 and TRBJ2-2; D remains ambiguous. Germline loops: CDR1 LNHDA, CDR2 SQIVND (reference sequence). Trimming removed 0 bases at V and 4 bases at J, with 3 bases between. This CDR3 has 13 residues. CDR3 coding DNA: TGTGCCAGTAGTATAGACGGCACCGGGGAGCTGTTTTTT. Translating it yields CASSIDGTGELFF.

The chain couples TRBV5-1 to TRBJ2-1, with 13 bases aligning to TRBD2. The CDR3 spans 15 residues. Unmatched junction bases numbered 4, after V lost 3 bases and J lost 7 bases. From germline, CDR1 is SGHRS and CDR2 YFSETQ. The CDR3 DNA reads TGCGCCAGCAGCTACGGACTAGCGGGAGTGAATGAGCAGTTCTTC. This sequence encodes CASSYGLAGVNEQFF.

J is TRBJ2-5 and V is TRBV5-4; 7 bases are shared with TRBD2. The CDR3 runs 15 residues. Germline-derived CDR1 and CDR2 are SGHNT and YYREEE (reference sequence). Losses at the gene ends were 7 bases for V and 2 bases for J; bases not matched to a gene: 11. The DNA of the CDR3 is TGTGCCAGCTCCGCCGGCCGGGGGGATCAAGAGACCCAGTACTTC. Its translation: CASSAGRGDQETQYF.

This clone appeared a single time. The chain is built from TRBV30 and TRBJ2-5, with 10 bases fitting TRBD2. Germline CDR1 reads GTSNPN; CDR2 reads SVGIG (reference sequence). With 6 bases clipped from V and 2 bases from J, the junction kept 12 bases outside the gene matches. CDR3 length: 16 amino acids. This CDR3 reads CACEGSGRASQETQYF. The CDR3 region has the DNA TGTGCCTGTGAGGGGAGCGGGAGGGCCTCACAAGAGACCCAGTACTTC. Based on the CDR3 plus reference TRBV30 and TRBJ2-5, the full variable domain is SQTIHQWPATLVQPVGSPLSLECTVEGTSNPNLYWYRQAAGRGLQLLFYSVGIGQISSEVPQNLSASRPQDRQFILSSKKLLLSDSGFYLCACEGSGRASQETQYFGPGTRLLVL.

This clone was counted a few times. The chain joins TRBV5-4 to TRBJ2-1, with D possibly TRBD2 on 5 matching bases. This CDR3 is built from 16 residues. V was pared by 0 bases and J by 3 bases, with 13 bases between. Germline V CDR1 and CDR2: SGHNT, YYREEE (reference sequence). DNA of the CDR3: TGTGCCAGCAGCTTGGCCGTGGGAGTGGGCTACAATGAGCAGTTCTTC. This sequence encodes CASSLAVGVGYNEQFF.

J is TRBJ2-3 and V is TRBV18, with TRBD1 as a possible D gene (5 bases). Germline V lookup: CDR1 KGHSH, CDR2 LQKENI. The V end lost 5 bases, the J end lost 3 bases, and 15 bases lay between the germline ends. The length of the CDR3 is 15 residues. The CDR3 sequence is CASSAIIGATDTQYF. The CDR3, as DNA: TGTGCCAGCTCAGCGATCATTGGGGCAACAGATACGCAGTATTTT.

This CDR3 reads CAISVQGAHYGYTF. As DNA, the CDR3 is TGTGCCATCTCCGTACAGGGGGCGCATTATGGCTACACCTTC. The J gene is TRBJ1-2, the V gene TRBV10-3; 9 nucleotides agree with TRBD1. Germline CDR1 is ENHRY and CDR2 is SYGVKD. The CDR3 length is 14 residues. V lost 8 bases and J lost 5; bases outside the gene matches: 9.

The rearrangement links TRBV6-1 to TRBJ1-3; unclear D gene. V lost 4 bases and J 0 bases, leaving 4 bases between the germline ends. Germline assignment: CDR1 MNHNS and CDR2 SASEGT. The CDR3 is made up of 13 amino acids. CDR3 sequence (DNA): TGTGCCAGCAGTGCGTTCTCTGGAAACACCATATATTTT. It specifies CASSAFSGNTIYF.

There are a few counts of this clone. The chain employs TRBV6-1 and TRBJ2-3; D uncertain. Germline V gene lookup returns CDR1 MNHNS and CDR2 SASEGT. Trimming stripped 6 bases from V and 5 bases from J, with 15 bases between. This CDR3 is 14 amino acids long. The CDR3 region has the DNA TGTGCCAGCAGACACATCCTGGCCAGAGATACGCAGTATTTT. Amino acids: CASRHILARDTQYF.

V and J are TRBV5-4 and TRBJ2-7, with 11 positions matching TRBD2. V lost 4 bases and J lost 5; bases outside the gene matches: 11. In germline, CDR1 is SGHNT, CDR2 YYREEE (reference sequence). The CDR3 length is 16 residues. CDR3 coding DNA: TGTGCCAGCAGCGCCCTGGGTAGCGGGAGGGCCGACGAGCAGTACTTC. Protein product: CASSALGSGRADEQYF. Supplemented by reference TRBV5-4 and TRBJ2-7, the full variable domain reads ETGVTQSPTHLIKTRGQQVTLRCSSQSGHNTVSWYQQALGQGPQFIFQYYREEENGRGNFPPRFSGLQFPNYSSELNVNALELDDSALYLCASSALGSGRADEQYFGPGTRLTVT.